The 17 T cell receptor beta chains reported below all come from one sample, sequenced in a study of cytomegalovirus exposure and HLA in healthy donors. The study ran its PCR with 60 Vbeta and 13 Jbeta primers. Clones were read by immunoSEQ multiplex PCR, and TCRdb kept only the in-frame ones, dropping some. The table includes more than 90,000 clones, less than 80% detected once. What was sequenced was PBMCs. Receptor source: a woman aged 45 to 65 in good health and CMV-seropositive.

This clone was counted between two and nine times. The chain combines TRBV4-1 with TRBJ1-2; D gene uncertain. The CDR3 runs to 15 residues. The V gene lost 0 bases and the J gene lost 9 bases, with 17 bases spanning the gap. CDR1 MGHRA and CDR2 YSYEKL come from the germline V gene. The CDR3 loop is CASSQDGPGEKSYTF. The CDR3 nucleotides read TGCGCCAGCAGCCAAGATGGTCCAGGTGAAAAGAGCTACACCTTC.

V usage is TRBV7-2 and J usage is TRBJ1-2; the D gene is possibly TRBD1 (5 bases). The CDR3 is made up of 12 amino acids. Germline V gene data show CDR1 as SGHTA and CDR2 as FQGNSA. V was cut by 1 base and J by 14 bases, with 14 bases left in between. The CDR3 nucleotides read TGTGCCAGCAGCTTAGAAGCACGGAGGGGAACCTTC. Its protein product is CASSLEARRGTF.

The chain recombines TRBV7-6 with TRBJ2-3; 7 bases agree with TRBD2. Germline CDR1 and CDR2: SGHVS and FNYEAQ. The V segment lost 2 bases and the J segment 5 bases; nucleotides outside the gene matches: 1. This CDR3 contains 13 residues. The CDR3 DNA follows: TGTGCCAGCAGCTTAACGGGGGGAGATACGCAGTATTTT. This sequence encodes CASSLTGGDTQYF. The full variable domain, rest sourced from reference TRBV7-6 and TRBJ2-3, is GAGVSQSPRYKVTKRGQDVALRCDPISGHVSLYWYRQALGQGPEFLTYFNYEAQQDKSGLPNDRFSAERPEGSISTLTIQRTEQRDSAMYRCASSLTGGDTQYFGPGTRLTVL.

This sequence joins TRBV7-2 and TRBJ1-5; the D is unclear. The CDR3 runs 13 residues. Trimming took off 9 bases at V and 3 bases at J, with 12 bases between the two ends. The germline CDR1 and CDR2 sequences are SGHTA and FQGNSA. The CDR3 sequence is CASTQVNNQPQHF. CDR3 nucleotide sequence: TGTGCCAGTACTCAGGTGAACAATCAGCCCCAGCATTTT. The complete variable domain, with remaining parts taken from reference TRBV7-2 and TRBJ1-5, reads GAGVSQSPSNKVTEKGKDVELRCDPISGHTALYWYRQSLGQGLEFLIYFQGNSAPDKSGLPSDRFSAERTGGSVSTLTIQRTQQEDSAVYLCASTQVNNQPQHFGDGTRLSIL.

Details on this clone: One end of the junction is discordant with germline, which a read error may explain. The gene calls are TRBV28 and TRBJ2-7; 9 positions match TRBD2. The CDR3 sequence is 15 residues long. Germline CDR1 is MDHEN and CDR2 is SYDVKM. DNA of the CDR3: TGTGCCAGCAGTAGTGCCGGGACTAGCTCCCACGAGCAGTACTTC. Translating gives CASSSAGTSSHEQYF.

The J gene is TRBJ2-1, the V gene TRBV9, with 16 bases identical to TRBD2. CDR3 length: 16 amino acids. Germline lookup yields CDR1 SGDLS and CDR2 YYNGEE. Trimming cost V 3 bases and J 7 bases; bases outside gene matches: 4. The CDR3 sequence is CASSAGLAGGFNEQFF. As DNA, the CDR3 is TGTGCCAGCAGCGCGGGACTAGCGGGGGGGTTTAATGAGCAGTTCTTC.

The rearrangement links TRBV9 to TRBJ2-7; 9 bases are shared with TRBD2. CDR1 is SGDLS, CDR2 YYNGEE, per germline. The CDR3 has 16 residues. The V segment lost 3 bases and the J segment 2 bases; nucleotides outside the gene matches: 9. The CDR3 region is CASSAGGLAGTYEQYF. In DNA, the CDR3 is TGTGCCAGCAGCGCCGGAGGGCTAGCGGGGACCTACGAGCAGTACTTC. The variable domain in full, with the rest retrieved from reference TRBV9 and TRBJ2-7, is DSGVTQTPKHLITATGQRVTLRCSPRSGDLSVYWYQQSLDQGLQFLIQYYNGEERAKGNILERFSAQQFPDLHSELNLSSLELGDSALYFCASSAGGLAGTYEQYFGPGTRLTVT.

This clone was picked up a small number of times. The V call is TRBV19, the J call TRBJ1-1, with 7 bases matching TRBD1. CDR1 and CDR2 (germline): LNHDA, SQIVND (reference sequence). The CDR3 loop spans 15 amino acids. The V and J ends lost 7 bases and 2 bases, in that order; junction bases with no gene match: 10. The CDR3, as DNA: TGTGCCAGTAAAGGATGGGGGACAGTAAACACTGAAGCTTTCTTT. It translates to CASKGWGTVNTEAFF.

This sequence joins TRBV5-1 and TRBJ2-6; D remains unclear. The CDR3 has 16 amino acids. Looked up from germline, CDR1 is SGHRS and CDR2 is YFSETQ. Trimming pared 0 bases from V and 0 bases from J, leaving 7 bases between. CDR3 coding DNA: TGCGCCAGCAGCTTGGATAGTTACTCTGGGGCCAACGTCCTGACTTTC. Translated, it gives CASSLDSYSGANVLTF.

This sequence joins TRBV6-4 and TRBJ1-2; 7 bases are a match to TRBD1. The V gene's germline CDR1 is MRHNA and CDR2 SNTAGT. The CDR3 totals 13 residues. Unmatched junction bases numbered 5, after V lost 3 bases and J lost 7 bases. The chain's CDR3 is CASSEGRGSGYTF. The CDR3 DNA reads TGTGCCAGCAGTGAAGGCAGGGGGTCTGGCTACACCTTC.

This chain uses TRBV7-2 with TRBJ1-5; 9 nucleotides line up with TRBD1. V was clipped by 5 bases and J by 6 bases; unmatched bases: 5. Looked up from germline, CDR1 is SGHTA and CDR2 is FQGNSA. The CDR3 length is 14 residues. This CDR3 reads CASSETGGGQPQHF. Here the CDR3 DNA reads TGTGCCAGCAGCGAGACAGGGGGAGGTCAGCCCCAGCATTTT. The full variable domain, its missing parts supplied by reference TRBV7-2 and TRBJ1-5, is GAGVSQSPSNKVTEKGKDVELRCDPISGHTALYWYRQSLGQGLEFLIYFQGNSAPDKSGLPSDRFSAERTGGSVSTLTIQRTQQEDSAVYLCASSETGGGQPQHFGDGTRLSIL.

The chain uses TRBV2 and TRBJ1-4, with TRBD1 as a possible D gene (6 bases). CDR1 is SNHLY and CDR2 is FYNNEI in the germline V gene. The length of the CDR3 is 13 residues. Trimming removed 8 bases at V and 6 bases at J, with 13 bases between. In DNA form, the CDR3 reads TGTGCCAGCGGACAGCGGAGAGATGAAAAACTGTTTTTT. Encoded protein: CASGQRRDEKLFF.

CDR3 loop: CASSLGGQKRTEAFF. CDR3 coding DNA: TGTGCCAGCAGCTTGGGGGGACAGAAGAGGACTGAAGCTTTCTTT. The V and J genes are TRBV5-4 and TRBJ1-1, with 7 bases identical to TRBD1. The V and J ends lost 0 bases and 5 bases, in that order; junction bases with no gene match: 7. Germline CDR1 is SGHNT and CDR2 is YYREEE (reference sequence). CDR3 size: 15 residues.

This clone was picked up a small number of times. The V and J genes are TRBV9 and TRBJ2-6, with 7 positions matching TRBD1. CDR1 and CDR2 (germline): SGDLS, YYNGEE. The CDR3 totals 15 residues. V lost 2 bases, J lost 2 bases, and 1 base stayed unmatched. The DNA for the CDR3 is TGTGCCAGCAGCGTCCAGGGGGCTGGGGCCAACGTCCTGACTTTC. Translated: CASSVQGAGANVLTF. The variable domain in full, completed from reference TRBV9 and TRBJ2-6, reads DSGVTQTPKHLITATGQRVTLRCSPRSGDLSVYWYQQSLDQGLQFLIQYYNGEERAKGNILERFSAQQFPDLHSELNLSSLELGDSALYFCASSVQGAGANVLTFGAGSRLTVL.

The chain is built from TRBV29-1 and TRBJ1-1, with D maybe TRBD1 (6 bases). CDR1 and CDR2 (germline): SQVTM, ANQGSEA. The CDR3 has 13 residues. DNA for the CDR3: TGCAGTATTGGGGGGGGCGGTAACACTGAAGCTTTCTTT. Residues: CSIGGGGNTEAFF.

This chain links TRBV27 with TRBJ2-1; a weak D match, TRBD2 (6 bases). Trimming left V 2 bases short and J 9 bases short, with 17 bases between. The length of the CDR3 is 15 residues. Germline V gene data show CDR1 as MNHEY and CDR2 as SMNVEV (reference sequence). CDR3 sequence (DNA): TGTGCCAGCAGTTTAGCCACGGGGACTGTATCTGAGCAGTTCTTC. It translates to CASSLATGTVSEQFF.

This clone was observed a few times. The rearrangement uses TRBV7-2 and TRBJ1-1, with 11 bases that match TRBD1. The trim removed 5 bases at V and 0 bases at J, leaving 2 bases unmatched. Germline V gene lookup returns CDR1 SGHTA and CDR2 FQGNSA. The CDR3 is 15 residues long. In nucleotides, the CDR3 is TGTGCCAGCAGCGGGACAGGGGGGCTGAACACTGAAGCTTTCTTT. Its translation is CASSGTGGLNTEAFF.